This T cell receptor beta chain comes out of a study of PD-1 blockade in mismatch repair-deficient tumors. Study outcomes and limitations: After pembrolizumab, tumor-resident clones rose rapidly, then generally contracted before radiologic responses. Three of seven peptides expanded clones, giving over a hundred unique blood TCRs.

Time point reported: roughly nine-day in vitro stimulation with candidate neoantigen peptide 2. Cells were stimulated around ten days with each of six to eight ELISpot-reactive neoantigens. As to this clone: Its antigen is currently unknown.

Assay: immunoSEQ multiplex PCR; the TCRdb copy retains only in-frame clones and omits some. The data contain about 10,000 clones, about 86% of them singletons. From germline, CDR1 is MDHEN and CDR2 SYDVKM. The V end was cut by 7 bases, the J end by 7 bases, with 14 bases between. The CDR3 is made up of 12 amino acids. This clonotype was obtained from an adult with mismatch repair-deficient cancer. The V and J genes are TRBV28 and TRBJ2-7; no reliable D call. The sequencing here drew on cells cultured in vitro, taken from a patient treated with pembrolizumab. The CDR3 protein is CASKTVFGEQYF. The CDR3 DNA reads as TGTGCCAGCAAGACCGTTTTTGGAGAGCAGTACTTC.